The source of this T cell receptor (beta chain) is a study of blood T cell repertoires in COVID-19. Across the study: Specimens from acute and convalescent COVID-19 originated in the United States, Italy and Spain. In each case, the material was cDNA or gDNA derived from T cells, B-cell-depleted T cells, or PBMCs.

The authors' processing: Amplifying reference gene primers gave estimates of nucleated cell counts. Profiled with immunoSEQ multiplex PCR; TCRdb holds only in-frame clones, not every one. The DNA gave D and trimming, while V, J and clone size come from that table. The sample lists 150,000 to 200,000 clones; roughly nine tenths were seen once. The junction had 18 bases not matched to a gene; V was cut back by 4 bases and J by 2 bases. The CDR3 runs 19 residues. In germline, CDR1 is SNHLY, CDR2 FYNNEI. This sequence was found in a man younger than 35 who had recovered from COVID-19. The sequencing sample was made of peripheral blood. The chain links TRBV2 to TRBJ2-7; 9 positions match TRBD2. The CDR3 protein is CASSALSPESSGTTYEQYF. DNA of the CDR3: TGTGCCAGCAGTGCGCTTAGCCCCGAATCTAGCGGGACCACCTACGAGCAGTACTTC. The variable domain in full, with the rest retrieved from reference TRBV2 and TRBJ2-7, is EPEVTQTPSHQVTQMGQEVILRCVPISNHLYFYWYRQILGQKVEFLVSFYNNEISEKSEIFDDQFSVERPDGSNFTLKIRSTKLEDSAMYFCASSALSPESSGTTYEQYFGPGTRLTVT.